A selection of T cell receptor beta chains follows, all from one sample in a study of T cell repertoires in cytomegalovirus infection. These TCRs are of unknown antigen specificity. Using its own MiXCR run on the reads, TCRdb lists one record per CDR3 protein. In the table there are about 400,000 distinct CDR3 sequences, about 35% of which are singletons. The source material was cultured PBMCs, sampled from culture after CMV antigen stimulation. The receptors come from a human donor in good health (CMV status not recorded). Some clones in this sample may be carry-over from other donors' samples. Each CDR3 is given with its conserved first and last residue. A D gene is named only where the DNA matches it firmly. Size is stated for part of the rows, as once, few or many counts, or as a class when the clone is expanded.

TRBV2	TRBJ2-1	NA	TRBD2	CASTPTGTRPNEQFF	TGTGCCAGCACCCCAACGGGGACTAGGCCAAATGAGCAGTTCTTC
TRBV7-2	TRBJ1-5	few	NA	CASSPAGGYSNQPQHF	TGTGCCAGCAGCCCGGCCGGTGGGTATAGCAATCAGCCCCAGCATTTT
TRBV10-3	TRBJ2-4	NA	NA	CAISAPGVSGAKNIQYF	TGTGCCATCAGTGCACCAGGGGTTTCTGGGGCCAAAAACATTCAGTACTTC
TRBV7-2	TRBJ2-1	NA	NA	CASSFNNLVEQFF	TGTGCCAGCAGCTTTAATAACTTGGTTGAGCAGTTCTTC
TRBV5-5	TRBJ1-5	few	NA	CASTPDGAQRPQHF	TGTGCCAGCACCCCGGATGGAGCCCAGAGGCCCCAGCATTTT
TRBV4-2	TRBJ2-7	many	NA	CASSQDRTGEQYF	TGTGCCAGCAGCCAAGATCGCACAGGCGAGCAGTACTTC
TRBV7-2	TRBJ1-1	many	TRBD1	CASSLASWGRGLAFF	TGTGCCAGCAGCTTAGCGTCTTGGGGCAGGGGGCTTGCTTTCTTT
TRBV12-3/TRBV12-4	TRBJ1-2	NA	TRBD1	CASSRDRGGNYGYTF	TGTGCCAGCAGCCGGGACAGGGGAGGGAACTATGGCTACACCTTC
TRBV7-2	TRBJ2-7	NA	NA	CASSFPGAYEQYF	TGTGCCAGCAGCTTTCCGGGGGCCTACGAGCAGTACTTC
TRBV7-2	TRBJ2-5	few	TRBD2	CASSLVLGLAGETQYF	TGTGCCAGCAGCTTAGTGTTGGGACTAGCGGGAGAGACCCAGTACTTC
TRBV4-3	TRBJ2-1	NA	NA	CASSQFVGENEQFF	TGCGCCAGCAGCCAATTTGTCGGGGAGAATGAGCAGTTCTTC
TRBV7-2	TRBJ2-1	few	TRBD2	CASSPRFSGNNEQFF	TGTGCCAGCAGCCCCCGGTTTAGCGGGAACAATGAGCAGTTCTTC
TRBV7-2	TRBJ2-3	many	NA	CASSLDGRPTDTQYF	TGTGCCAGCAGCTTAGACGGGAGACCCACAGATACGCAGTATTTT
TRBV11-3	TRBJ1-1	few	TRBD1	CASSSGQSMNTEAFF	TGTGCCAGCAGCTCGGGACAGAGCATGAACACTGAAGCTTTCTTT
TRBV10-3	TRBJ1-3	NA	NA	CAISVGGQSGNTIYF	TGTGCCATCAGTGTTGGCGGACAGTCTGGAAACACCATATATTTT
TRBV6-1	TRBJ2-4	NA	NA	CASSEIAYENIQYF	TGTGCCAGCAGTGAAATTGCATATGAAAACATTCAGTACTTC
TRBV19	TRBJ2-1	NA	TRBD1	CASSTGTEFYNEQFF	TGTGCCAGTAGTACCGGGACAGAGTTTTACAATGAGCAGTTCTTC
TRBV19	TRBJ2-7	NA	NA	CASSIAEDEQYF	TGTGCCAGTAGTATAGCCGAGGACGAGCAGTACTTC
TRBV19	TRBJ1-4	NA	NA	CATTNRANEKLFF	TGTGCCACCACTAACCGGGCTAATGAAAAACTGTTTTTT
TRBV28	TRBJ2-4	NA	NA	CASSWGRNPKNIQYF	TGTGCCAGCAGTTGGGGGAGGAACCCGAAAAACATTCAGTACTTC
TRBV6-2/TRBV6-3	TRBJ2-1	NA	TRBD2	CASRRWGGSSYNEQFF	TGTGCCAGCAGGCGTTGGGGCGGGAGCTCCTACAATGAGCAGTTCTTC
TRBV7-2	TRBJ2-3	many	TRBD2	CASSLGLAGDTQYF	TGTGCCAGCAGCTTGGGACTAGCGGGAGACACGCAGTATTTT
TRBV7-9	TRBJ1-6	few	NA	CASSQTLADSPLHF	TGTGCCAGCAGCCAAACTTTGGCTGATTCACCCCTCCACTTT
TRBV6-1	TRBJ2-1	NA	TRBD2	CASNSAGVGDNEQFF	TGTGCCAGCAATAGTGCGGGAGTGGGCGACAATGAGCAGTTCTTC
TRBV27	TRBJ2-7	NA	TRBD1	CASRDRAQTYEQYF	TGTGCCAGCAGGGACAGGGCCCAAACCTACGAGCAGTACTTC
TRBV6-1	TRBJ2-1	NA	NA	CASSVYRIEVDNEQFF	TGTGCCAGCAGTGTTTATAGGATCGAAGTGGACAATGAGCAGTTCTTC
TRBV28	TRBJ1-3	NA	NA	CASSLNSFSGNTIYF	TGTGCCAGCAGTCTTAACAGCTTCTCTGGAAACACCATATATTTT
TRBV7-2	TRBJ2-3	few	NA	CASSLGPTGDTQYF	TGTGCCAGCAGCTTGGGACCAACGGGGGATACGCAGTATTTT
TRBV24-1	TRBJ1-6	NA	NA	CATSDLPRGANSPLHF	TGTGCCACCAGTGATTTGCCAAGGGGTGCAAATTCACCCCTCCACTTT
TRBV7-2	TRBJ1-4	many	TRBD1	CASSPGQGSRIATNEKLFF	TGTGCCAGCAGCCCCGGACAGGGGTCCAGGATTGCAACTAATGAAAAACTGTTTTTT
TRBV7-2	TRBJ2-1	many	TRBD2	CASSFAPPLAGSHNEQFF	TGTGCCAGCAGCTTCGCCCCGCCACTAGCGGGAAGTCACAATGAGCAGTTCTTC
TRBV11-2	TRBJ2-3	NA	NA	CASSVLASGTDTQYF	TGTGCCAGCAGCGTACTCGCTAGCGGCACAGATACGCAGTATTTT
TRBV20-1	TRBJ2-1	NA	TRBD2	CSAPVGSGSLNEQFF	TGCAGTGCGCCCGTCGGTAGCGGGAGTTTGAATGAGCAGTTCTTC
TRBV7-2	TRBJ2-3	many	NA	CASSLVGSTDTQYF	TGTGCCAGCAGCTTGGTCGGCAGCACAGATACGCAGTATTTT
TRBV7-6	TRBJ1-5	few	NA	CASFARCSQPQHF	TGTGCCAGCTTCGCTCGCTGTAGTCAGCCCCAGCATTTT
TRBV11-2	TRBJ2-1	few	NA	CASSLDLTTPYNEQFF	TGTGCCAGCAGCTTAGATCTGACTACCCCGTACAATGAGCAGTTCTTC
TRBV4-3	TRBJ2-2	few	TRBD2	CASSHDASGRAGTGELFF	TGCGCCAGCAGCCATGACGCTAGCGGGAGGGCCGGTACCGGGGAGCTGTTTTTT
TRBV6-5	TRBJ2-5	NA	NA	CASTDYGETQYF	TGTGCCAGCACGGACTATGGAGAGACCCAGTACTTC
TRBV7-2	TRBJ2-3	many	TRBD2	CASSRERGGTDTQYF	TGTGCCAGCAGCCGAGAGCGGGGGGGCACAGATACGCAGTATTTT
TRBV28	TRBJ1-1	few	NA	CASSLRGAVTEAFF	TGTGCCAGCAGTTTAAGGGGGGCGGTCACTGAAGCTTTCTTT
TRBV7-2	TRBJ1-1	few	TRBD1	CASSYPTGRLNTEAFF	TGTGCCAGCAGCTATCCGACAGGGCGTTTAAACACTGAAGCTTTCTTT
TRBV6-2/TRBV6-3	TRBJ2-2	NA	TRBD1	CASQPGQGETNTGELFF	TGTGCCAGCCAACCCGGACAGGGTGAGACGAACACCGGGGAGCTGTTTTTT
TRBV30	TRBJ1-1	NA	NA	CAWATQPNTEAFF	TGTGCCTGGGCGACACAACCGAACACTGAAGCTTTCTTT
TRBV7-9	TRBJ2-2	few	TRBD1	CASSFGQGVTGELFF	TGTGCCAGCAGCTTTGGACAGGGGGTCACCGGGGAGCTGTTTTTT
TRBV11-2	TRBJ2-1	many	NA	CASSLDGTGFNEQFF	TGTGCCAGCAGCTTAGATGGGACGGGGTTCAATGAGCAGTTCTTC
TRBV6-1	TRBJ2-5	NA	NA	CASTRTGHKQETQYF	TGTGCCAGCACCCGCACAGGGCACAAACAAGAGACCCAGTACTTC
TRBV11-2	TRBJ2-1	NA	NA	CASSPGPLSYNEQFF	TGTGCCAGCAGCCCCGGACCCCTCTCCTACAATGAGCAGTTCTTC
TRBV12-3/TRBV12-4	TRBJ1-2	NA	NA	CASSLGGRGYTF	TGTGCCAGCAGCCTGGGGGGCCGTGGCTACACCTTC
TRBV13	TRBJ1-6	many	NA	CASSLGLPGAPHNSPLHF	TGTGCCAGCAGCTTAGGCCTTCCGGGGGCGCCCCATAATTCACCCCTCCACTTT
TRBV7-2	TRBJ2-5	NA	TRBD1	CASSLQTGHQETQYF	TGTGCCAGCAGCCTCCAGACAGGGCACCAAGAGACCCAGTACTTC
TRBV5-5	TRBJ2-2	NA	NA	CASSLRETGELFF	TGTGCCAGCAGCTTGCGGGAAACCGGGGAGCTGTTTTTT
TRBV7-6	TRBJ2-1	NA	NA	CASSHGEGITGVASYNEQFF	TGTGCCAGCAGCCACGGGGAGGGTATTACAGGGGTGGCGAGCTACAATGAGCAGTTCTTC
TRBV7-2	TRBJ1-6	NA	NA	CASSRMIRDVDNSPLHF	TGTGCCAGCAGCCGAATGATCCGGGACGTAGATAATTCACCCCTCCACTTT
TRBV7-2	TRBJ1-1	few	NA	CASSFRGPAGTEAFF	TGTGCCAGCAGCTTCCGTGGGCCCGCGGGAACTGAAGCTTTCTTT
TRBV7-8	TRBJ2-1	many	TRBD2	CASSQLAGGNNEQFF	TGTGCCAGCAGCCAACTAGCGGGAGGGAACAATGAGCAGTTCTTC
TRBV7-9	TRBJ1-1	few	NA	CASSLAWGGTMNTEAFF	TGTGCCAGCAGCTTAGCTTGGGGGGGGACCATGAACACTGAAGCTTTCTTT
TRBV6-1	TRBJ1-1	few	NA	CASSERMTGPNTEAFF	TGTGCCAGCAGTGAAAGGATGACAGGTCCGAACACTGAAGCTTTCTTT
TRBV15	TRBJ1-1	NA	NA	CATSPPQGNTEAFF	TGTGCCACCAGCCCCCCTCAGGGGAACACTGAAGCTTTCTTT
TRBV12-3/TRBV12-4	TRBJ1-3	NA	NA	CASRRQHSGNTIYF	TGTGCCAGCAGGAGACAGCACTCTGGAAACACCATATATTTT